This T cell receptor (beta chain) was sequenced in a study of shared clonotypes between healthy human individuals (dated by TCRdb to about 2020). Some background on the complete study: Two women and a few men aged 18 to 49 years were included in the cohort. To increase sequencing depth and limit assay-specific biases, different laboratories used diverse techniques to prepare libraries and sequence TCR repertoires. For each donor, CD4 naive and CD4 memory were each run on three plates, CD8 naive on two plates, and CD8 memory on one plate. To estimate repertoire size and how much clonotype sharing occurs between individuals, the study deeply sequenced the blood TCR repertoires of several healthy adults. Each donor's leukapheresis produced roughly between roughly 0.85 and 10 billion PBMCs. Study-level results and caveats: Approximately 4.8% of naive CD4, 3.5% of naive CD8, 2.3% of memory CD4, and approximately 0.39% of memory CD8 clonotypes were shared across a few donors. Pairwise subsampling indicated that sequencing depth was expected to affect the degree of clonotype sharing among donors. Naive subsets generally had larger estimated clonotype richness than memory subsets. Higher generation probabilities were observed for clonotypes shared by all four sorted-subset donors than for non-shared clonotypes. Rarefaction of sorted-subset datasets indicated incomplete sequencing despite the large sequencing depth. Sampling was restricted to blood, and TCR repertoires in tissues likely differ from the TCR repertoires found in blood. Because the study included only a small number of donors, the genetic and exposure-history diversity represented was limited.

CD8 naive samples consisted of CD45RO-negative cells that were positively selected for CCR7, yielding a CD45RA+CCR7+ population without TemRA cells. The donors were healthy, HIV-negative adults who had no recently reported acute infections or vaccinations. Only Caucasian adults living in Nashville, Tennessee, USA were represented among the donors. Blood was collected by leukapheresis, and PBMCs were isolated by Ficoll-Histopaque density gradient centrifugation and then cryopreserved in liquid nitrogen vapor phase. Analytical flow cytometry was used to check the purity and quantity of each magnetically sorted T cell population. Genomic DNA was isolated from every sorted fraction and measured by UV absorbance on a Nanodrop 2000c. TCR CDR3 regions were amplified from genomic DNA by multiplex PCR using the deep immunoSEQ assay. Extracted genomic DNA from each cell subset was distributed evenly across all wells of several immunoSEQ 96-well plates, and each plate was treated as a replicate. For sorted subsets, each replicate PCR was loaded with 200 to 250 ng genomic DNA, equivalent to about 33,000 T cell genomes. Purified libraries were measured with a Qubit 3.0 fluorometer, size-checked on a Bioanalyzer 2100, and measured again with the KAPA Library Quantification kit. Each immunoSEQ 96-well plate was sequenced on its own single-read 150-cycle Illumina NextSeq 550 flow cell. The original methods were these. The immunoSEQ output contained only junctional sequences without quality scores, so filtering could not match that applied to full-length reads. Sequences were annotated with PyIR, a Python wrapper for IgBLAST v1.9, and V/J genes and CDR3 were assigned using IMGT germline references. Any read was removed if the V/J assignment was weak (E-value above 1e-6), the CDR3 was missing, or the read contained stop codons, out-of-frame junctions, or ambiguous translated residues. A V3J clonotype was defined by an identical inferred V gene, J gene, and CDR3 amino acid sequence. Percentage overlap between repertoires was computed as shared unique clonotypes divided by the size of the smaller repertoire. Repertoire richness was assessed with RTK rarefaction, the Chao1 estimator, and Recon v2.1 estimates of unobserved clonotypes. Generation probabilities were computed with OLGA for all TCRbeta clonotypes obtained by the gDNA method from a handful of donors. TCRdb provides this immuneACCESS table in a form limited to in-frame rearrangements. Some clones are lacking; in checked studies, under half of them reflect an unresolved V gene, and why the rest are absent is not known. Clone size and V and J calls were adopted from that table, with D and trimming inferred from the DNA. This sample is represented by millions of clones; about 95% of them were singletons. The leading ten clones occupy roughly 1% of the sample.

Including the terminal cysteine and phenylalanine, the CDR3 comprises 12 residues. CDR3 DNA only is kept here, 36 bases in frame from base 1. The junction carries 3 bases between V and J, which are trimmed by 3 bases and 1 base respectively. CDR1 SEHNR and CDR2 FQNEAQ are derived from the germline V gene (reference sequence). For this clone: It has no known antigen specificity. Base quality data are lacking; no much larger clone is found one base away. This specimen includes other DNA sequences encoding the same CDR3.

The sequenced material came from naive CD8+ T cells sorted from blood. Reading the label with the study, this specimen's cell subset or site is: CD45RA+CCR7+. The TCR was taken from a man aged 18-30 years in good health. The rearrangement joined TRBV7-9 to TRBJ1-1; there is no confident call for the D gene. The DNA reads TGTGCCAGCAGCTTCGAGAACACTGAAGCTTTCTTT. It translates as CASSFENTEAFF.